This record covers a single T cell receptor beta chain. Its antigen is as yet unknown. Controls had myeloablative marrow grafts with methotrexate and calcineurin inhibitor, sampled at 1 year. The entry originates in a study of T cells after posttransplantation cyclophosphamide. Overall study results and limits: Donor CD8+ memory clones often dominated recipient blood repertoires at later times.

CDR1 SGHVS and CDR2 FQNEAQ come from the germline V gene. J gave up 2 bases and V 5 bases, and 5 bases lay outside the gene matches. The CDR3 is made up of 16 amino acids. Repertoires were generated with immunoSEQ multiplex PCR, while TCRdb's copy carries only in-frame clones and drops some. The sample includes about 17,000 clones, around 80% of them seen just once. The sequencing here drew on PBMCs, taken just under 450 days after allogeneic stem cell transplant with calcineurin inhibitor and methotrexate. The chain is built from TRBV7-8 and TRBJ2-2, with 10 positions matching TRBD1. The sequence was obtained from a young adult male patient who received an allogeneic stem cell transplant from an unrelated donor, was CMV-positive, and had acute and chronic GVHD. Some T cells may be supplied by the graft donor. For the CDR3, the DNA is TGTGCCAGCAGCCCTTGGACAGGGGGAAACACCGGGGAGCTGTTTTTT. As protein: CASSPWTGGNTGELFF.